These T cell receptor beta chains were read from a single sample in a study of blood T cell repertoires in COVID-19. Profiling relied on immunoSEQ multiplex PCR, and the TCRdb table lists in-frame clones only, not all of them. The sample holds roughly 160,000 clones, 80% to 90% seen once. Sequenced material: peripheral blood. The receptors originated from a woman aged 70-85 years with COVID-19, enrolled during active disease. The CDR3 runs from the conserved cysteine through the conserved F or W. The D gene is left open where the match is weak. Size values are once, few and many counts, or a class for expanded clones, and some rows have none.

DNA: TGCGCCAGCAGCTTTCAGGGATCCGAAGAGACCCAGTACTTC
CDR3: CASSFQGSEETQYF
J: TRBJ2-5
size: NA
V: TRBV5-1
D: NA

DNA: TGTGCCAGCAGTCTGTACACTGAAGCTTTCTTT
CDR3: CASSLYTEAFF
J: TRBJ1-1
size: NA
V: TRBV28
D: NA

DNA: TGCGCCAGCAGCGGGGGACAGATGAACACTGAAGCTTTCTTT
CDR3: CASSGGQMNTEAFF
J: TRBJ1-1
size: NA
V: TRBV5-1
D: TRBD1

DNA: TGTGCCTGGAGTGGAAAGGGGTCTGATGGCTACACCTTC
CDR3: CAWSGKGSDGYTF
J: TRBJ1-2
size: NA
V: TRBV30
D: NA

DNA: TGTGCCAGCAGCCAACGATACCGTAGCGGGGGCCGAACCTACGAGCAGTACTTC
CDR3: CASSQRYRSGGRTYEQYF
J: TRBJ2-7
size: NA
V: TRBV2
D: TRBD2

DNA: TGTGCCAGCAGCCCCTGGGGGGGCCTAGGGGAGCAGTTCTTC
CDR3: CASSPWGGLGEQFF
J: TRBJ2-1
size: NA
V: TRBV7-3
D: NA

DNA: TGTGCCAGCAGCCAAGATTCACGGGAGCAGTACTTC
CDR3: CASSQDSREQYF
J: TRBJ2-7
size: NA
V: TRBV3-1/TRBV3-2
D: NA

DNA: TGTGCCAGCAACAGCCAGCAAGAGACCCAGTACTTC
CDR3: CASNSQQETQYF
J: TRBJ2-5
size: NA
V: TRBV3-1/TRBV3-2
D: NA

DNA: TGCGCCAGCAAAACGCAGGGGGACTCCTACGAGCAGTACTTC
CDR3: CASKTQGDSYEQYF
J: TRBJ2-7
size: NA
V: TRBV5-1
D: TRBD1

DNA: TGCGCCAGCAGCCAAAGGGGACTAGCGGGGGACACAGATACGCAGTATTTT
CDR3: CASSQRGLAGDTDTQYF
J: TRBJ2-3
size: once
V: TRBV4-1
D: TRBD2

DNA: TGTGCCAGCACCGACTGGGGGGGCGCATATGAGCAGTTCTTC
CDR3: CASTDWGGAYEQFF
J: TRBJ2-1
size: NA
V: TRBV27
D: NA

DNA: TGCGCCAGCAGCCAAAGTATGGGGCCGGATAGACTGTTTTTT
CDR3: CASSQSMGPDRLFF
J: TRBJ1-4
size: NA
V: TRBV4-1
D: NA

DNA: TGCGCCAGCAGCTTGGGTCCCATTGCAACTAATGAAAAACTGTTTTTT
CDR3: CASSLGPIATNEKLFF
J: TRBJ1-4
size: NA
V: TRBV5-1
D: NA

DNA: TGTGCCAGCAGCCCCGACAGGCGGAGCAATCAGCCCCAGCATTTT
CDR3: CASSPDRRSNQPQHF
J: TRBJ1-5
size: NA
V: TRBV28
D: NA

DNA: TGTGCCAGCAGTTACTCGGTAGACTCTGGAAACACCATATATTTT
CDR3: CASSYSVDSGNTIYF
J: TRBJ1-3
size: NA
V: TRBV6-5
D: NA

DNA: TGTGCCAGCGGCGGGGCTAGCGGGGGCTCCTACAATGAGCAGTTCTTC
CDR3: CASGGASGGSYNEQFF
J: TRBJ2-1
size: NA
V: TRBV7-9
D: TRBD2

DNA: TGTGCCAGCAGTTACTCAGGGGGAAACTATGGCTACACCTTC
CDR3: CASSYSGGNYGYTF
J: TRBJ1-2
size: once
V: TRBV6-5
D: NA

DNA: TGTGCCAGCAGCTTGGACACGGGAGGGCTGTACTATGGCTACACCTTC
CDR3: CASSLDTGGLYYGYTF
J: TRBJ1-2
size: NA
V: TRBV5-4
D: NA

DNA: TGTGCCAGTAACCTACAGGGGCCCACAGATACGCAGTATTTT
CDR3: CASNLQGPTDTQYF
J: TRBJ2-3
size: NA
V: TRBV19
D: TRBD1

DNA: TGTGCCAGCAGCTTAGGGGAGGCAGGGGGCAGGGGCACAGATACGCAGTATTTT
CDR3: CASSLGEAGGRGTDTQYF
J: TRBJ2-3
size: NA
V: TRBV11-2
D: TRBD1

DNA: TGTGCCAGCAGGTCTACAGGGTTTAGGCAGCCCCAGCATTTT
CDR3: CASRSTGFRQPQHF
J: TRBJ1-5
size: NA
V: TRBV6-5
D: NA

DNA: TGTGCCACCAGCAGAGATCCCCAGGGTTATTCACCCCTCCACTTT
CDR3: CATSRDPQGYSPLHF
J: TRBJ1-6
size: NA
V: TRBV15
D: NA

DNA: TGCGCCAGCAGCCAAGGACAGGGGAACACCGGGGAGCTGTTTTTT
CDR3: CASSQGQGNTGELFF
J: TRBJ2-2
size: once
V: TRBV5-1
D: TRBD1

DNA: TGTGCCAGCAGCTTAGAGCTGGGAGGGGTAGAGGAGACCCAGTACTTC
CDR3: CASSLELGGVEETQYF
J: TRBJ2-5
size: NA
V: TRBV5-5
D: TRBD2

DNA: TGTGCCAGCAGCTTGGCAGCGTTATCCTACGAGCAGTACTTC
CDR3: CASSLAALSYEQYF
J: TRBJ2-7
size: NA
V: TRBV7-2
D: NA

DNA: TGCGCCAGCAGCCAGCCACGGGGGGGCCATGAAAAACTGTTTTTT
CDR3: CASSQPRGGHEKLFF
J: TRBJ1-4
size: NA
V: TRBV4-1
D: NA

DNA: TGTGCCAGCAGTTTATCTCCGCCAGGTCCAGGCCGAGGCAATCAGCCCCAGCATTTT
CDR3: CASSLSPPGPGRGNQPQHF
J: TRBJ1-5
size: NA
V: TRBV27
D: NA

DNA: TGCGCCAGCAGTCCCGGGGGGAACACTGAAGCTTTCTTT
CDR3: CASSPGGNTEAFF
J: TRBJ1-1
size: once
V: TRBV10-1
D: NA

DNA: TGCAGTGCTAGAGATCAGGATACGCAGTATTTT
CDR3: CSARDQDTQYF
J: TRBJ2-3
size: NA
V: TRBV20-1
D: NA

DNA: TGTGCCAGTAGTATTTTGGCAGGGGGATATGGCTACACCTTC
CDR3: CASSILAGGYGYTF
J: TRBJ1-2
size: few
V: TRBV19
D: TRBD1

DNA: TGTGCCAGTAGTATAGATGGGACAGGGTACACTGAAGCTTTCTTT
CDR3: CASSIDGTGYTEAFF
J: TRBJ1-1
size: NA
V: TRBV19
D: TRBD1

DNA: TGCAGCGTAGACCCCGGGACAGGCCTTAATTCACCCCTCCACTTT
CDR3: CSVDPGTGLNSPLHF
J: TRBJ1-6
size: few
V: TRBV29-1
D: TRBD1

DNA: TGTGCCAGCTCACCGATACCAGGGAACACTGAAGCTTTCTTT
CDR3: CASSPIPGNTEAFF
J: TRBJ1-1
size: NA
V: TRBV18
D: NA

DNA: TGTGCCAGTAGTAGTCGGGGGTCCTTATTATACGAGCAGTACTTC
CDR3: CASSSRGSLLYEQYF
J: TRBJ2-7
size: NA
V: TRBV19
D: NA

DNA: TGTGCCAGCAGCTTGGTTCGCGGAATCTCCTACAATGAGCAGTTCTTC
CDR3: CASSLVRGISYNEQFF
J: TRBJ2-1
size: NA
V: TRBV5-6
D: NA

DNA: TGCGCCAGCAGCCAAAGCAGGGGCAGTGAAGCTTTCTTT
CDR3: CASSQSRGSEAFF
J: TRBJ1-1
size: NA
V: TRBV5-1
D: NA

DNA: TGTGCCAGCCGAACTGACAGGGGCACTGAAGCTTTCTTT
CDR3: CASRTDRGTEAFF
J: TRBJ1-1
size: NA
V: TRBV12-3/TRBV12-4
D: TRBD1

DNA: TGTGCTAGCAGCCCGGGGGGGGGCTACGAGCAGTACTTC
CDR3: CASSPGGGYEQYF
J: TRBJ2-7
size: NA
V: TRBV7-7
D: TRBD2

DNA: TGTGCTAGTGGTTTGGTGCTCGACAGGAGCTATGGCTACACCTTC
CDR3: CASGLVLDRSYGYTF
J: TRBJ1-2
size: once
V: TRBV12-5
D: NA

DNA: TGCAGTGCGCCGACAGGGTGGGCCCTCCACTTT
CDR3: CSAPTGWALHF
J: TRBJ1-6
size: NA
V: TRBV20-1
D: TRBD1

DNA: TGTGCCAGCAGCACCAACAGGGGGTGGGGCAATCAGCCCCAGCATTTT
CDR3: CASSTNRGWGNQPQHF
J: TRBJ1-5
size: NA
V: TRBV7-7
D: TRBD1

DNA: TGCGCCAGCAGCCTTAGCTTGGGACAGGGTAGTGAGCAGTTCTTC
CDR3: CASSLSLGQGSEQFF
J: TRBJ2-1
size: NA
V: TRBV5-1
D: TRBD1

DNA: TGCAGCGTCCGGATTGGGGGGTCCTACGAGCAGTACTTC
CDR3: CSVRIGGSYEQYF
J: TRBJ2-7
size: once
V: TRBV29-1
D: NA

DNA: TGTGCCAGCAATAACAGGGGGCGCAATTCACCCCTCCACTTT
CDR3: CASNNRGRNSPLHF
J: TRBJ1-6
size: NA
V: TRBV2
D: TRBD1

DNA: TGTGCCAGCAGGCGACAGGGGGCCACCGGGGAGCTGTTTTTT
CDR3: CASRRQGATGELFF
J: TRBJ2-2
size: once
V: TRBV7-3
D: TRBD1

DNA: TGTGCCAGCAGCTTGGTTCAGGGGGTTGGAGAGACCCAGTACTTC
CDR3: CASSLVQGVGETQYF
J: TRBJ2-5
size: NA
V: TRBV5-4
D: TRBD1

DNA: TGTGCCAGCAGGAGCGGAGGGACGGCTAACTATGGCTACACCTTC
CDR3: CASRSGGTANYGYTF
J: TRBJ1-2
size: NA
V: TRBV7-9
D: NA

DNA: TGCGCCAGCAGCCCCGTACTAGCGGGGGGATCAACCGGGGAGCTGTTTTTT
CDR3: CASSPVLAGGSTGELFF
J: TRBJ2-2
size: NA
V: TRBV5-1
D: TRBD2